Given below is one TCR beta chain in context. The antigen is unknown. The sample comes from a study of human versus mouse CDR3 diversity and MHC coevolution. About the study: Reportedly, immunoSEQ detects one in 200,000 T cells with minimized PCR bias. Study outcomes and limitations: iCHAO1 estimated the human TCR beta repertoire at 1.5 million to 2 million clonotypes. Compared with mice, human CDR3s carried more deletions and insertions on average.

Naive CD4 T cells, CD45RO-negative and CD62L-positive, were flow-sorted from PBMCs. The CDR3 sequence is 14 residues long. Germline V gene lookup returns CDR1 SGHRS and CDR2 YFSETQ. V shed 0 bases and J shed 6 bases, with 13 bases lying between them. Only in-frame clones appear in the TCRdb table, and some are missing; sequencing was by immunoSEQ multiplex PCR. The sample has around 59,000 clones, over 90% seen once. Sequenced sample: naive CD4+ T cells from blood. Subset noted: CD45RO-negative CD62L-positive naive CD4 T cells. The chain has TRBV5-1 and TRBJ2-7; possible D gene TRBD2, 5 bases. This clonotype was obtained from a person in their sixties or seventies in good health. The CDR3 DNA sequence: TGCGCCAGCAGCTTGGAGTCTGAGGGCGCCGAGCAGTACTTC. Its translation: CASSLESEGAEQYF.